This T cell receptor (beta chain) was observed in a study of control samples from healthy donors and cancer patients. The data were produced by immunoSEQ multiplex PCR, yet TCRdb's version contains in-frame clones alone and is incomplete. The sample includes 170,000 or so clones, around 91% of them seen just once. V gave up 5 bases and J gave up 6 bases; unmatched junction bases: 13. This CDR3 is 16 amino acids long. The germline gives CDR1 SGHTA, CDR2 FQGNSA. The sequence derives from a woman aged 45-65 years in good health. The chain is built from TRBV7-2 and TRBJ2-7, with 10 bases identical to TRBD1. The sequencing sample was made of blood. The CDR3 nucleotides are TGTGCCAGCAGCAGCTTCCCGGGACAGGGGTTCCCCGAGCAGTACTTC. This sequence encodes CASSSFPGQGFPEQYF.